Listed here are 3 T cell receptor beta chains from one sample, sequenced in a study of blood T cell repertoires in COVID-19. Profiling relied on immunoSEQ multiplex PCR, and the TCRdb table lists in-frame clones only, not all of them. The sample includes about 330,000 clones, 70% to 90% seen only once; the top ten take less than 6%. The source material was PBMCs or T cells enriched from blood (not recorded which). The receptors were gathered from a woman in her twenties or thirties who had recovered from COVID-19.

V usage is TRBV7-9 and J usage is TRBJ1-5; D is ambiguous. Trimming shortened V by 0 bases and J by 0 bases, and 12 bases separated the two germline ends. This CDR3 region has 17 residues. CDR1 and CDR2 from the germline V gene are SEHNR and FQNEAQ (reference sequence). CDR3 region: CASSLALSSDSNQPQHF. In nucleotides, the CDR3 is TGTGCCAGCAGCTTAGCTTTAAGCAGCGATAGCAATCAGCCCCAGCATTTT.

The rearrangement joins TRBV5-5 to TRBJ1-4; tentatively, D is TRBD1 (5 bases). The V gene's germline CDR1 is SGHKS and CDR2 YYEKEE (reference sequence). The V gene lost 6 bases and the J gene lost 8 bases, with 17 bases spanning the gap. This CDR3 has 14 residues. The CDR3 spells CASTPGGDAEKLFF. DNA of the CDR3: TGTGCCAGCACCCCGGGGGGGGACGCCGAAAAACTGTTTTTT.

The gene calls are TRBV29-1 and TRBJ2-5; D might be TRBD1 (6 bases). The CDR3 is 14 residues long. V lost 3 bases and J 2 bases, leaving 13 bases between the germline ends. Per the germline V gene, CDR1 is SQVTM and CDR2 is ANQGSEA. The CDR3 DNA sequence: TGCAGCGTTGACCAGGGGCCTTGGCAAGAGACCCAGTACTTC. Encoded protein: CSVDQGPWQETQYF.